This T cell receptor beta chain was identified during a study of identical twins. Study results and caveats: The study found excess low generation probability among twin-shared out-of-frame alpha sequences.

Note on this clonotype: What it recognizes is unknown.

Healthy Caucasians alone served as donors. Addition of a universal primer site occurred through template switching, and cDNA carried unique molecular identifiers. TCRdb reprocessed the 5' RACE reads via MiXCR and lists one record per CDR3 protein. This sample yields some 900,000 distinct CDR3 sequences, of which about 12% are seen a single time; around 1.5% belongs to the top ten. This same sample was also taken into another study, of yellow fever vaccine responses in identical twins.

The sequence was obtained from a woman aged 18-29 years in good health. The specimen sequenced was PBMCs.

CDR3 nucleotide sequence: TGTGCCAGCGATGAATGGCTAGCGGAGGAGACCCAGTACTTC. It translates to CASDEWLAEETQYF. The chain employs TRBV2 and TRBJ2-5; 7 nucleotides agree with TRBD2. Germline V gives CDR1 SNHLY, CDR2 FYNNEI. J lost 5 bases, V lost 8 bases, and 11 bases had no gene match. The length of the CDR3 is 14 residues. Looking up the rest from reference TRBV2 and TRBJ2-5 gives the full variable domain: EPEVTQTPSHQVTQMGQEVILRCVPISNHLYFYWYRQILGQKVEFLVSFYNNEISEKSEIFDDQFSVERPDGSNFTLKIRSTKLEDSAMYFCASDEWLAEETQYFGPGTRLLVL.